One TCR beta chain is described in this entry. The record originates from a study of T-cell reconstitution after alpha-beta-depleted transplantation in children. The length of the CDR3 is 17 residues. Unmatched junction bases numbered 17, after V lost 6 bases and J lost 8 bases. Using unique molecular identifiers, the investigators prepared the TCRbeta library. TCRdb passed the PCR reads through MiXCR, listing each CDR3 protein once. The data contain some 500,000 distinct CDR3 sequences, 18% of them seen just once; the ten biggest clones take up less than 4%. The sample consisted of PBMCs from the stem cell graft donor, taken from the stem cell graft. The J gene is TRBJ2-1, the V gene TRBV12-3 or TRBV12-4, with 9 nucleotides matching TRBD1. This sequence originates from a human donor who donated a stem cell graft to a child with acute lymphoblastic leukemia. CDR3 coding DNA: TGTGCCAGCAGCCGAAAGGGACAGGGAAGGAAAGGCGATGAGCAGTTCTTC. It codes for CASSRKGQGRKGDEQFF.